The 3 T cell receptor beta chains listed next were all sequenced from one sample in a study of blood T cell repertoires in COVID-19. Sequencing used immunoSEQ multiplex PCR; TCRdb keeps in-frame clones, though not all of them. Of 400,000 to 450,000 clones listed, 80% to 90% are singletons. Sequenced: peripheral blood. These receptors were collected from a woman aged 25 to 39 with active or convalescent COVID-19.

The chain couples TRBV4-1 to TRBJ1-2, with TRBD1 as a possible D gene (6 bases). The CDR3 loop spans 16 amino acids. Germline lookup yields CDR1 MGHRA and CDR2 YSYEKL. The V gene lost 1 base and the J gene lost 4 bases, with 16 bases spanning the gap. For the CDR3, the DNA is TGCGCCAGCAGCCAAGTGGGTACAGGGTCAGGCTATGGCTACACCTTC. This encodes CASSQVGTGSGYGYTF.

The V call is TRBV7-9, the J call TRBJ2-3, with D possibly being TRBD2 (6 bases). Deletions cut 5 bases from V and 6 bases from J, with 15 bases between. The CDR3 runs to 14 residues. The V gene's germline CDR1 is SEHNR and CDR2 FQNEAQ (reference sequence). CDR3 sequence (DNA): TGTGCCAGCAGCCGGGGGACCGGAGCGGATACGCAGTATTTT. Translated, it gives CASSRGTGADTQYF. The complete variable domain, with remaining parts taken from reference TRBV7-9 and TRBJ2-3, reads DTGVSQNPRHKITKRGQNVTFRCDPISEHNRLYWYRQTLGQGPEFLTYFQNEAQLEKSRLLSDRFSAERPKGSFSTLEIQRTEQGDSAMYLCASSRGTGADTQYFGPGTRLTVL.

This clone has more than one count but fewer than ten. The chain carries TRBV4-1 and TRBJ2-7, with 7 bases lining up with TRBD2. Germline V gives CDR1 MGHRA, CDR2 YSYEKL. Unmatched junction bases numbered 12, after V lost 2 bases and J lost 5 bases. This CDR3 region has 16 residues. This CDR3 is CASSQSPGGSYDEQYF. For the CDR3, the DNA is TGCGCCAGCAGCCAATCCCCGGGGGGATCTTACGACGAGCAGTACTTC.